This T cell receptor beta chain is from a study of response to subunit inactivated influenza vaccine (dated by TCRdb to the late 2010s). Study-wide context: Deep quantitative profiling of the T cell receptor repertoire was used in the study to follow responses to a trivalent subunit inactivated influenza vaccine.

Summary of the overall study and its limitations: It was suggested by the authors that each seasonal influenza vaccination may recruit only a limited number of new T cells.

Library generation was performed with RT-PCR. The sequencer was an Illumina HiSeq 2500. The public reads were reprocessed in TCRdb via fastp at Q25 and MiXCR, keeping in-frame beta chains. Under each unique CDR3 protein, matching rows form one entry showing the most common genes and DNA. This sample comprises some 300,000 distinct CDR3 sequences, approximately 23% of them detected only once. Approximately 10% of the sample rests with the top ten. This clonotype came up a few times. Its cognate antigen has yet to be identified. Qualities for individual bases were not recorded, and no much larger clone is one base off. From a lookup of the germline V gene, CDR1 and CDR2 are SNHLY and FYNNEI. From cysteine to phenylalanine, the CDR3 is 14 amino acids long. This entry keeps only the CDR3 DNA: 42 bases, framed from base 1. After removal of 3 bases from V and 5 bases from J, the junction retains 5 bases not matched to a gene.

The rearrangement combines TRBV2 with TRBJ2-7; the junction holds 9 bases that match TRBD1. This clonotype was sampled from a man aged 50-75 years who received an inactivated influenza vaccine. Donor details come from another sample of the same person, matched by shared clones. The sequencing here drew on PBMCs from blood, taken about 20 months after vaccination. Here is the DNA: TGTGCCAGCAGTGAGGGACAGGGTTTCCACGAGCAGTACTTC. Its protein product is CASSEGQGFHEQYF.